The 23 T cell receptor beta chains reported below all come from one sample, sequenced in a study of T cell repertoires in cytomegalovirus infection. No cognate antigen is known for these TCRs. TCRdb reprocessed the reads with MiXCR, giving one entry per CDR3 protein. The sample lists 700,000 to 900,000 distinct CDR3 sequences, 25% to 30% seen once, with around 14% in the top ten. This specimen consisted of cultured CD8+ T cells from PBMCs, obtained from culture after CMV antigen stimulation. Every receptor here comes from a human donor in good health (CMV status not recorded). Some clones in this sample may be carry-over from other donors' samples.

With respect to this clonotype: An end of the junction differs from the germline gene, which may be a read error. The rearrangement joins TRBV29-1 to TRBJ1-6; D not certain. The V gene's germline CDR1 is SQVTM and CDR2 ANQGSEA. The CDR3 sequence is 14 residues long. CDR3 loop: CSVKDTQYNSPLHF. The DNA for the CDR3 is TGCAGCGTTAAAGACACCCAGTATAATTCACCCCTCCACTTT.

This clonotype was observed a handful of times. V is TRBV7-9 and J is TRBJ2-7, with D uncertain. V was trimmed by 4 bases and J by 5 bases, leaving 9 bases between them. Germline loops: CDR1 SEHNR, CDR2 FQNEAQ (reference sequence). The CDR3 spans 12 residues. CDR3 loop: CASSYDNDEQYF. The CDR3 coding sequence is TGTGCCAGCAGCTATGACAATGACGAGCAGTACTTC. Based on the CDR3 plus reference TRBV7-9 and TRBJ2-7, the full variable domain is DTGVSQNPRHKITKRGQNVTFRCDPISEHNRLYWYRQTLGQGPEFLTYFQNEAQLEKSRLLSDRFSAERPKGSFSTLEIQRTEQGDSAMYLCASSYDNDEQYFGPGTRLTVT.

The chain links TRBV7-3 to TRBJ1-5, with D hard to call. In germline, CDR1 is SGHTA, CDR2 FQGTGA. The ends were cut back, 6 bases at V and 0 bases at J, with 18 bases in the middle. There are 17 residues in the CDR3. The CDR3: CASRSCRRENSNQPQHF. In DNA form, the CDR3 reads TGTGCCAGCAGAAGCTGTCGAAGGGAGAATAGCAATCAGCCCCAGCATTTT.

V gene TRBV7-3 combines with J gene TRBJ2-1, with 8 bases matching TRBD2. Losses at the gene ends were 0 bases for V and 5 bases for J; bases not matched to a gene: 12. The CDR3 runs to 18 residues. The germline CDR1 and CDR2 sequences are SGHTA and FQGTGA. DNA for the CDR3: TGTGCCAGCAGCTTAACCCTCGGGGGGGCTTTCCCTCACAATGAGCAGTTCTTC. The encoded protein is CASSLTLGGAFPHNEQFF.

This chain joins TRBV19 and TRBJ1-1; the match to TRBD1 covers 7 bases. This CDR3 contains 13 residues. Per the germline V gene, CDR1 is LNHDA and CDR2 is SQIVND (reference sequence). Unmatched junction bases numbered 6, after V lost 7 bases and J lost 4 bases. The chain's CDR3 is CASTIQGLTEAFF. CDR3 nucleotides: TGTGCCAGTACCATACAGGGGCTCACTGAAGCTTTCTTT.

This chain connects TRBV19 to TRBJ1-6; no definite D call. Germline loops: CDR1 LNHDA, CDR2 SQIVND (reference sequence). The V end lost 5 bases, the J end lost 13 bases, and 15 bases lay between the germline ends. The CDR3 extends over 13 amino acids. CDR3 bases: TGTGCCAGTAGTCTCGGACCGGGAAGCCCCCTCCACTTT. Translation: CASSLGPGSPLHF.

V gene TRBV10-3 combines with J gene TRBJ2-1; D unclear. Germline V gene lookup returns CDR1 ENHRY and CDR2 SYGVKD. The CDR3 is 12 amino acids. V was shortened by 4 bases and J by 7 bases, with 8 bases between the two germline ends. The CDR3 reads CAISASGNEQFF. The CDR3 nucleotides read TGTGCCATCAGTGCATCTGGGAATGAGCAGTTCTTC.

The chain uses TRBV7-4 and TRBJ2-1; tentatively, D is TRBD2 (5 bases). Trimming shortened V by 4 bases and J by 7 bases, and 20 bases separated the two germline ends. There are 16 residues in the CDR3. Germline-derived CDR1 and CDR2 are SGHVT and SQSDAQ. The CDR3 DNA sequence: TGTGCCAGCAGCTCTAGAGTTGGGGTTGAGCGGAATGAGCAGTTCTTC. Its translation: CASSSRVGVERNEQFF.

This sequence joins TRBV11-3 and TRBJ2-4; D unresolved. CDR3 size: 18 residues. The germline gives CDR1 SGHNT, CDR2 YENEEA. Trimming pared 4 bases from V and 0 bases from J, leaving 19 bases between. The CDR3 spells CASSSPAGSRKAKNIQYF. CDR3 DNA: TGTGCCAGCAGCTCTCCCGCCGGGTCTCGCAAAGCCAAAAACATTCAGTACTTC.

This clonotype was counted between two and nine times. The V call is TRBV9, the J call TRBJ2-3, with 7 bases identical to TRBD1. Germline CDR1 reads SGDLS; CDR2 reads YYNGEE. This CDR3 has 16 amino acids. Trimming took 3 bases from V and 5 from J; bases not matched to a gene: 12. The CDR3, as DNA: TGTGCCAGCAGCGGCCCGGGACAGTGGGCACAAGATACGCAGTATTTT. Amino acids: CASSGPGQWAQDTQYF. The full variable domain, its missing parts supplied by reference TRBV9 and TRBJ2-3, is DSGVTQTPKHLITATGQRVTLRCSPRSGDLSVYWYQQSLDQGLQFLIQYYNGEERAKGNILERFSAQQFPDLHSELNLSSLELGDSALYFCASSGPGQWAQDTQYFGPGTRLTVL.

The table lists this clonotype with a few counts. This chain links TRBV6-1 with TRBJ1-2; TRBD1 aligns across 7 bases. The CDR3 is made up of 15 amino acids. The V gene end was trimmed by 3 bases and the J gene end by 4 bases; junction bases not matched to a gene: 8. The germline V gene encodes CDR1 MNHNS and CDR2 SASEGT. CDR3 amino acids: CASSDPETGSYGYTF. The CDR3 DNA reads as TGTGCCAGCAGTGACCCCGAGACAGGGTCCTATGGCTACACCTTC.

There are a few counts of this clonotype. The gene calls are TRBV19 and TRBJ1-2; the D gene is possibly TRBD1 (5 bases). CDR1 LNHDA and CDR2 SQIVND come from the germline V gene (reference sequence). V shed 6 bases and J shed 6 bases, with 20 bases lying between them. The CDR3 is made up of 15 amino acids. The CDR3 sequence is CASRTETWPEDGYTF. In DNA, the CDR3 is TGTGCCAGTAGGACAGAGACCTGGCCCGAAGATGGCTACACCTTC.

The J gene is TRBJ1-6, the V gene TRBV6-2 or TRBV6-3; no reliable D call. CDR3 size: 12 residues. Per germline, CDR1 MNHEY and CDR2 SVGEGT. V dropped 5 bases and J dropped 8 bases, with 7 bases sitting between them. The CDR3 region has the DNA TGTGCCAGCAGTCTTCCTTATTCACCCCTCCACTTT. This sequence encodes CASSLPYSPLHF.

The chain has TRBV29-1 and TRBJ2-3; D remains ambiguous. The CDR3 has 15 amino acids. CDR1 SQVTM and CDR2 ANQGSEA come from the germline V gene. Trimming left V 7 bases short and J 0 bases short, with 17 bases between. The chain's CDR3 is CSAPPSHSSTDTQYF. The CDR3 DNA reads TGCAGCGCCCCTCCCTCCCACTCTAGCACAGATACGCAGTATTTT.

This clonotype occurred a few times. The chain carries TRBV15 and TRBJ1-4, with D possibly being TRBD1 (5 bases). Germline CDR1 LNHNV, CDR2 YYDKDF (reference sequence). The CDR3 extends over 14 amino acids. With 3 bases removed from V and 4 bases from J, the gap between germline ends came to 9 bases. The CDR3 bases are TGTGCCACCAGCAGCAGGGATCATAATGAAAAACTGTTTTTT. As protein: CATSSRDHNEKLFF.

This chain uses TRBV6-2 or TRBV6-3 with TRBJ2-4; D might be TRBD1 (5 bases). This CDR3 contains 14 residues. The germline V gene encodes CDR1 MNHEY and CDR2 SVGEGT. V lost 5 bases and J 8 bases, leaving 16 bases between the germline ends. CDR3 coding DNA: TGTGCCAGCAGTCGTCAAGGGGCTCGGGACATTCAGTACTTC. Translation: CASSRQGARDIQYF.

This clonotype was seen at least ten times. The chain employs TRBV19 and TRBJ1-2, with a tentative D call TRBD1 (5 bases). V lost 1 base and J 2 bases, leaving 26 bases between the germline ends. The CDR3 length is 20 residues. CDR1 and CDR2 from the germline V gene are LNHDA and SQIVND (reference sequence). CDR3 in amino acids: CASSIALLMGRRGSNYGYTF. Here the CDR3 DNA reads TGTGCCAGTAGTATAGCATTATTGATGGGACGGCGAGGTTCGAACTATGGCTACACCTTC. Using reference TRBV19 and TRBJ1-2 for the parts outside the CDR3, the full variable domain is DGGITQSPKYLFRKEGQNVTLSCEQNLNHDAMYWYRQDPGQGLRLIYYSQIVNDFQKGDIAEGYSVSREKKESFPLTVTSAQKNPTAFYLCASSIALLMGRRGSNYGYTFGSGTRLTVV.

Only a few counts were recorded for this clonotype. CDR3 sequence reads: CASSTTANYGYTF. The DNA of the CDR3 is TGTGCCAGCAGCACGACAGCTAACTATGGCTACACCTTC. V and J are TRBV3-1 and TRBJ1-2; weak D call: TRBD1 (5 bases). The CDR3 loop spans 13 amino acids. V lost 5 bases to trimming and J lost 0 bases, with 7 bases between them. The germline V gene has CDR1 LGHDT and CDR2 YNNKEL (reference sequence).

The rearrangement uses TRBV7-9 and TRBJ1-6; a possible D gene is TRBD1 (5 bases). CDR1 SEHNR and CDR2 FQNEAQ come from the germline V gene (reference sequence). V dropped 0 bases and J dropped 9 bases, with 18 bases sitting between them. The CDR3 extends over 17 amino acids. The CDR3 sequence is CASSLARDMGGFSPLHF. CDR3 DNA: TGTGCCAGCAGCTTAGCGCGAGATATGGGGGGTTTTTCACCCCTCCACTTT.

The chain has TRBV12-3 or TRBV12-4 and TRBJ1-4; no definite D call. V lost 4 bases and J 3 bases, leaving 6 bases between the germline ends. This CDR3 has 13 amino acids. CDR3: CASSSPANEKLFF. The CDR3, as DNA: TGTGCCAGCAGTTCCCCTGCTAATGAAAAACTGTTTTTT.

This clonotype has only a few counts. The J gene is TRBJ2-1, the V gene TRBV10-2; the D is unclear. Germline CDR1 WSHSY, CDR2 SAAADI. CDR3 size: 15 residues. The V end lost 4 bases, the J end lost 2 bases, and 12 bases lay between the germline ends. The CDR3 protein is CASSAGNTAYNEQFF. The CDR3 DNA sequence: TGCGCCAGCAGTGCTGGGAACACTGCCTACAATGAGCAGTTCTTC.

The sample holds many counts of this clonotype. The chain uses TRBV12-3 or TRBV12-4 and TRBJ1-2; 8 nucleotides align to TRBD1. V shed 3 bases, J shed 6 bases, and the junction held 6 bases outside the gene matches. The CDR3 loop spans 14 amino acids. The DNA of the CDR3 is TGTGCCAGCAGTTTCAGGGGGCATGTCGATGGCTACACCTTC. Its translation is CASSFRGHVDGYTF.

The gene calls are TRBV10-3 and TRBJ2-7, with D perhaps matching TRBD1 (6 bases). Looked up from germline, CDR1 is ENHRY and CDR2 is SYGVKD. The CDR3 runs to 16 residues. V shed 0 bases and J shed 1 base, with 13 bases lying between them. CDR3 nucleotide sequence: TGTGCCATCAGTGAGTCGAAAGGGACACTGTCCTACGAGCAGTACTTC. Translated, it gives CAISESKGTLSYEQYF.